These T cell receptor beta chains were read from a single sample in a study of cytomegalovirus exposure and HLA in healthy donors. The table came from immunoSEQ multiplex PCR; TCRdb's copy has only in-frame clones and leaves some out. Here the sample spans fewer than 150,000 clones, roughly 69% being singletons. Sequencing was done on a sample of PBMCs. The receptors originated from a woman in her thirties or forties in good health and CMV-seropositive. CDR3s include the opening cysteine and the closing phenylalanine or tryptophan.

v_call	j_call	cdr3_length	cdr3_aa
TRBV14	TRBJ1-2	16	CASSQLGTGQGGGYTF
TRBV4-2	TRBJ1-1	16	CASSQEADRANTEAFF
TRBV5-1	TRBJ1-1	16	CASSLEQGIPVLEAFF
TRBV7-9	TRBJ2-5	15	CASSLAPGLQETQYF
TRBV28	TRBJ1-1	14	CASSPPQGYTEAFF
TRBV7-9	TRBJ1-1	16	CASSFPGGAGNTEAFF
TRBV4-3	TRBJ1-3	16	CASSQEGTGSGNTIYF
TRBV20-1	TRBJ2-7	11	CSARPRGVEYF
TRBV19	TRBJ1-4	14	CASSIARGNEKLFF
TRBV7-2	TRBJ1-6	14	CASSPDRGFSPLHF
TRBV6-5	TRBJ2-1	15	CASSYWTGNYNEQFF
TRBV15	TRBJ1-1	14	CATRTGTRITEAFF
TRBV28	TRBJ1-6	15	CASSFSGTDNSPLHF
TRBV2	TRBJ1-2	12	CASSSHSYGYTF
TRBV4-3	TRBJ2-2	17	CASSQDIRQGEAGELFF
TRBV5-4	TRBJ1-1	11	CARGAGTGAFF